Below, 5 T cell receptor beta chains from the same sample are listed, as sequenced in a study of blood T cell repertoires in COVID-19. Here immunoSEQ multiplex PCR was the method, and the copy in TCRdb shows in-frame clones only, minus some. The sample contains some 400,000 clones, 85% to 90% of which appear only once. The sequencing input was PBMCs or T cells enriched from blood (not recorded which). The source is a man between 25 and 39 years old who had recovered from COVID-19.

The V call is TRBV19, the J call TRBJ1-2; tentatively, D is TRBD1 (6 bases). The CDR3 is 13 amino acids. V lost 7 bases, J lost 8 bases, and 17 bases lay in between. Germline CDR1 and CDR2: LNHDA and SQIVND (reference sequence). CDR3 protein: CASIGQRKSGYTF. The CDR3 DNA reads TGTGCCAGTATCGGACAGAGGAAATCAGGCTACACCTTC.

This chain joins TRBV15 and TRBJ1-5; the D gene is possibly TRBD1 (6 bases). The CDR3 covers 17 residues. CDR1 and CDR2 (germline): LNHNV, YYDKDF (reference sequence). V lost 3 bases, J lost 6 bases, and 21 bases lay in between. This chain's CDR3 is CATSSLQGSKVRQPQHF. The DNA of the CDR3 is TGTGCCACCAGCAGCCTACAGGGCAGCAAGGTGCGTCAGCCCCAGCATTTT.

The chain couples TRBV5-1 to TRBJ1-2, with D possibly matching TRBD1 (5 bases). Between the trimmed V and J ends, which lost 8 bases and 5 bases, there was a span of 16 bases. The CDR3 spans 13 residues. Per the germline V gene, CDR1 is SGHRS and CDR2 is YFSETQ. The CDR3 spells CASFGDSHYGYTF. CDR3 DNA sequence: TGCGCCAGTTTCGGAGACAGCCATTATGGCTACACCTTC.

This clone turned up a few times. This CDR3 is CASSSTGVGGNIQYF. The CDR3 region has the DNA TGTGCCAGCAGTTCGACAGGGGTGGGTGGAAACATTCAGTACTTC. This rearrangement joins TRBV28 to TRBJ2-4; 8 nucleotides align to TRBD1. This CDR3 contains 15 residues. V dropped 4 bases and J dropped 6; count of bases not matched to a gene: 8. The germline V gene encodes CDR1 MDHEN and CDR2 SYDVKM.

V is TRBV5-5 and J is TRBJ1-1; D is ambiguous. V lost 0 bases to trimming and J lost 6 bases, with 12 bases between them. The germline V gene encodes CDR1 SGHKS and CDR2 YYEKEE (reference sequence). CDR3 length equals 14 residues. CDR3 amino acids: CASSLEAGSPEAFF. Here the CDR3 DNA reads TGTGCCAGCAGCTTGGAGGCGGGAAGCCCTGAAGCTTTCTTT.